This T cell receptor (beta chain) was recorded in a study of blood T cells in healthy people across ages. Study overall: Template switching retrieved approximately one barcoded beta molecule for each two T cells. Study findings and constraints: Among T cells, TCR beta diversity per million cells dropped roughly linearly as age rose. Donor CMV status was unknown, possibly confounding expanded clonotype changes.

Ten or more counts support this clonotype. Its antigen is not identified. For the second PCR, which ran for 7 to 11 cycles, a sample-barcoded 5' primer and a J-beta primer mix were used. In TCRdb, the 5' RACE reads were re-called with MiXCR into one record per CDR3 protein. The data show fewer than 2 million distinct CDR3 sequences, with around 42% seen just once and 20% to 25% held by the top ten. The CDR3 extends over 18 amino acids. The V segment lost 0 bases and the J segment 1 base; nucleotides outside the gene matches: 10. Germline V CDR1 and CDR2: SQVTM, ANQGSEA. The sample was blood. The rearrangement links TRBV29-1 to TRBJ2-1; 9 bases line up with TRBD1. The sequence came from a human donor in good health. The CDR3, as DNA: TGCAGCGTTGAAGATCGGGACAGGGTAGTAGGGTCCTACAATGAGCAGTTCTTC. Protein product: CSVEDRDRVVGSYNEQFF.